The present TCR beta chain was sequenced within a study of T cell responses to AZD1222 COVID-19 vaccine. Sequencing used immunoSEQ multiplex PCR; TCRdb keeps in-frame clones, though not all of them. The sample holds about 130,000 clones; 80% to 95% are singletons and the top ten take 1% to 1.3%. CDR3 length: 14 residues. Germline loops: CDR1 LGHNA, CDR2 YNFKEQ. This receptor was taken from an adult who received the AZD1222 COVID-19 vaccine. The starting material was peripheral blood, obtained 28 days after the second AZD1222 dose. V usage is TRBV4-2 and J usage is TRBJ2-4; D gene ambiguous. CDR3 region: CAVADSLAKNIQYF. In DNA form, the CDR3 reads TGTGCAGTGGCCGATTCTTTAGCCAAAAACATTCAGTACTTC.